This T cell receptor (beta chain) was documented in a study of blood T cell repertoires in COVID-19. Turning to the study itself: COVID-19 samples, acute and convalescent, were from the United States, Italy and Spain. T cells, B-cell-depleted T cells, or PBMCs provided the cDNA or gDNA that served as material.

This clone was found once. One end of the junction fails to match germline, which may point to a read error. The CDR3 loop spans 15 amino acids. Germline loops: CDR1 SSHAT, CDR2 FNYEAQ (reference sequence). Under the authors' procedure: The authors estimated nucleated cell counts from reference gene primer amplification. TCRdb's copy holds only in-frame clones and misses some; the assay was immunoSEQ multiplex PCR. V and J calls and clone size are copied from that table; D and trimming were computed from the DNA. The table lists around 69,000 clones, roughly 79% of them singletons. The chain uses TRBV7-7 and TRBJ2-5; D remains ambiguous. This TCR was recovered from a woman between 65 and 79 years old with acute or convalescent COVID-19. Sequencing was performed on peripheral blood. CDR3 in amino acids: CASSPPVGAKETQYF. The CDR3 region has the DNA TGTGCTAGCAGCCCCCCGGTCGGTGCTAAAGAGACCCAGTACTTC.